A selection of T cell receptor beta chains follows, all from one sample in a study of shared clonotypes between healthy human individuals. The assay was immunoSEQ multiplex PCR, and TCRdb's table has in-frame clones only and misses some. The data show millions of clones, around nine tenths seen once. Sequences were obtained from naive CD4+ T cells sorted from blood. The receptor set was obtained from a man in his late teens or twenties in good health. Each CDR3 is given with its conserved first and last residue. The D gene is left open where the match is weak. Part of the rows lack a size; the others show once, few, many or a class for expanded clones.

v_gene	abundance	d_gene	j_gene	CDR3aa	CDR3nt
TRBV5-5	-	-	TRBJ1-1	CASSMDPQNTEAFF	TGTGCCAGCAGCATGGACCCTCAGAACACTGAAGCTTTCTTT
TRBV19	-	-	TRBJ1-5	CASSTTRDQPQHF	TGTGCCAGTAGTACAACAAGGGATCAGCCCCAGCATTTT
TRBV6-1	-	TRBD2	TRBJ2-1	CASSAVGTSGATSYNEQFF	TGTGCCAGCAGTGCAGTGGGGACTAGCGGAGCCACCTCCTACAATGAGCAGTTCTTC
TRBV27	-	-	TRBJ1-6	CASSLRQGNSPLHF	TGTGCCAGCAGTTTAAGGCAGGGAAATTCACCCCTCCACTTT
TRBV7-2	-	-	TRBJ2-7	CASSLASGAGSYEQYF	TGTGCCAGCAGCTTGGCATCCGGGGCGGGCTCCTACGAGCAGTACTTC
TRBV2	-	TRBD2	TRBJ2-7	CASSEGGRVWGQYF	TGTGCCAGCAGTGAGGGAGGGAGAGTTTGGGGGCAGTACTTC
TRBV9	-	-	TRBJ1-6	CASSVDGNNSPLHF	TGTGCCAGCAGCGTAGACGGCAATAATTCACCCCTCCACTTT
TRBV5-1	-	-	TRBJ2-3	CASSSGRSTDTQYF	TGCGCCAGCAGCAGCGGACGGAGCACAGATACGCAGTATTTT
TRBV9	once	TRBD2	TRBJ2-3	CASSPRLAEVGGTQYF	TGTGCCAGCAGCCCCCGACTAGCGGAAGTAGGAGGTACGCAGTATTTT
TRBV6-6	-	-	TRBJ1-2	CASSRKDGYTF	TGTGCCAGCAGTCGGAAGGATGGCTACACCTTC
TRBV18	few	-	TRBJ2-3	CASSPPGADTQYF	TGTGCCAGCTCACCACCTGGGGCAGATACGCAGTATTTT
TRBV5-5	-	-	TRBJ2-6	CASSLQGPGANVLTF	TGTGCCAGCAGCTTGCAGGGCCCTGGGGCCAACGTCCTGACTTTC
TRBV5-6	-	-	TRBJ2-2	CASSLGRNTGELFF	TGTGCCAGCAGCTTGGGTAGGAACACCGGGGAGCTGTTTTTT
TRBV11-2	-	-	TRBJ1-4	CASSLGRATNEKLFF	TGTGCCAGCAGCTTAGGAAGGGCAACTAATGAAAAACTGTTTTTT
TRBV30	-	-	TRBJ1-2	CACLDSTNYGYTF	TGTGCCTGCCTGGACAGTACTAACTATGGCTACACCTTC
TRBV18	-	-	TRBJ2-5	CASSRDYKETQYF	TGTGCCAGCTCACGCGACTATAAAGAGACCCAGTACTTC
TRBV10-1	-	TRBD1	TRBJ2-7	CASSSTGQALYEQYF	TGCGCCAGCAGCAGTACGGGACAGGCCCTCTACGAGCAGTACTTC